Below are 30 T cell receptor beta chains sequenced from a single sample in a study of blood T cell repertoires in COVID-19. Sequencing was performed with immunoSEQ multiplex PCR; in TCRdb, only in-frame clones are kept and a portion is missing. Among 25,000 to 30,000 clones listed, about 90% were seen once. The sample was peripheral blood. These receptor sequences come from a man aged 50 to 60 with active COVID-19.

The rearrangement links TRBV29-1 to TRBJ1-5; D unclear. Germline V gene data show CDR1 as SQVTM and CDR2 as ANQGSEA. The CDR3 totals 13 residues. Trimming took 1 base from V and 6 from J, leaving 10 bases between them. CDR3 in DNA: TGCAGCGTTGAAGGGGCGCTCGGTCAGCCCCAGCATTTT. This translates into CSVEGALGQPQHF.

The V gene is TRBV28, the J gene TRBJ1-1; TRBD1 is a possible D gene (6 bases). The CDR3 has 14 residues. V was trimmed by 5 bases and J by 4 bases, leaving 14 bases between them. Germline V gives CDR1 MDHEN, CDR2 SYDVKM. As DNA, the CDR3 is TGTGCCAGCAGTGAGGGGGGGGCCAGCACTGAAGCTTTCTTT. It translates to CASSEGGASTEAFF.

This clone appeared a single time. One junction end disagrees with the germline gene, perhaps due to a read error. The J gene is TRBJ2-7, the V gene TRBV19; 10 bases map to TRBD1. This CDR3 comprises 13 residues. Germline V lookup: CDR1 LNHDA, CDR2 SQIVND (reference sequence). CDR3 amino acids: CASSPLKGQGLSF. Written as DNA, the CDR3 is TGTGCCAGTAGCCCCCTTAAGGGACAGGGGTTGTCCTTC.

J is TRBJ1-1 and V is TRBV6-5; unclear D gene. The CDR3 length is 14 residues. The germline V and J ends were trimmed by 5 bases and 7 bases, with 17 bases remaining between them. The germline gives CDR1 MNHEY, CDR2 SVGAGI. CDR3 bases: TGTGCCAGCAGTCAGCTAGGGAGTAAATTTGAAGCTTTCTTT. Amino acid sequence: CASSQLGSKFEAFF.

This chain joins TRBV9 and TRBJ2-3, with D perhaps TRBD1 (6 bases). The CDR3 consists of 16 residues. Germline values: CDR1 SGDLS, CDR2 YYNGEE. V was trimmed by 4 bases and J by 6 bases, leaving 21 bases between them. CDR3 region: CASSPPSGGRADTQYF. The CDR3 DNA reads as TGTGCCAGCAGCCCCCCCAGTGGGGGCAGGGCGGATACGCAGTATTTT.

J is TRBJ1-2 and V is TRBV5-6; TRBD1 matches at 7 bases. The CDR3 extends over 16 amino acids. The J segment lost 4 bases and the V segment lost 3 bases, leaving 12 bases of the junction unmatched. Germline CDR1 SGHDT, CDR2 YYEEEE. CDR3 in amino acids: CASSSPDRLPLYGYTF. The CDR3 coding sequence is TGTGCCAGCAGCTCACCGGACAGGCTCCCCCTCTATGGCTACACCTTC.

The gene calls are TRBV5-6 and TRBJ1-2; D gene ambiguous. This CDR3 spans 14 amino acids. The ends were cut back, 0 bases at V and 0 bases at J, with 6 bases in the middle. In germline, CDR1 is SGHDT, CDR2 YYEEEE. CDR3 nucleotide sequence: TGTGCCAGCAGCTTGGAACTTTCTAACTATGGCTACACCTTC. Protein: CASSLELSNYGYTF.

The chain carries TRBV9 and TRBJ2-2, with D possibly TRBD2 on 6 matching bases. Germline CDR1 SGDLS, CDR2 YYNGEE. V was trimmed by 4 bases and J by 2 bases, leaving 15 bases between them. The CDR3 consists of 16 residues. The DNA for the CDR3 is TGTGCCAGCAGCCCCCGCGGTAGCGGAAACACCGGGGAGCTGTTTTTT. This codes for CASSPRGSGNTGELFF.

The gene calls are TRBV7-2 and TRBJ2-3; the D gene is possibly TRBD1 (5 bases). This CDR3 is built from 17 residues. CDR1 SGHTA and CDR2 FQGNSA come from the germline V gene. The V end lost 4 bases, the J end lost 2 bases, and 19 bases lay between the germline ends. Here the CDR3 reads CASSYRGGPPATDTQYF. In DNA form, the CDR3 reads TGTGCCAGCAGCTATAGGGGTGGGCCGCCCGCCACAGATACGCAGTATTTT.

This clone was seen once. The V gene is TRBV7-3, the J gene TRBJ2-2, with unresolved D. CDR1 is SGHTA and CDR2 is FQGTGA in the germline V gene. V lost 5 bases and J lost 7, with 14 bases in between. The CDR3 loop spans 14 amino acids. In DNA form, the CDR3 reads TGTGCCAGCAGCCCCCCTCCCGGTAGCGGGGAGCTGTTTTTT. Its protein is CASSPPPGSGELFF.

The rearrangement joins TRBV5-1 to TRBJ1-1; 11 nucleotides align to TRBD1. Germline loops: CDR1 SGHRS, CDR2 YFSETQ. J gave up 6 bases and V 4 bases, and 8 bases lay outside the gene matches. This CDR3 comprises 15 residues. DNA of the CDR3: TGCGCCAGCAGCGATAGGACAGGGGGCTTGGCTGAAGCTTTCTTT. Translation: CASSDRTGGLAEAFF.

CDR3 coding DNA: TGCGCCAGCAGCTTTTCGGGAGACGAGACCCAGTACTTC. Its translation: CASSFSGDETQYF. The chain combines TRBV5-1 with TRBJ2-5; tentative D call: TRBD2 (6 bases). CDR1 and CDR2 (germline): SGHRS, YFSETQ. CDR3 size: 13 residues. V gave up 2 bases and J gave up 5 bases, with 10 bases separating them.

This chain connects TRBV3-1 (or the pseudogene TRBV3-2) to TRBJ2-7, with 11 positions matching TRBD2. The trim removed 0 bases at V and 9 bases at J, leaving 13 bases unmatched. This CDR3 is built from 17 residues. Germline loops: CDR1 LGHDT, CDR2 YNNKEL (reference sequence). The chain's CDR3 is CASSQDIRSGRAPGQYF. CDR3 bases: TGTGCCAGCAGCCAAGATATTCGTAGCGGGAGGGCCCCGGGGCAGTACTTC.

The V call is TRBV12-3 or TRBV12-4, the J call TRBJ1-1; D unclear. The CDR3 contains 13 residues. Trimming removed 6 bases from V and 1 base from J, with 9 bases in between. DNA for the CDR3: TGTGCCAGCAGCCCAACTCGGAACACTGAAGCTTTCTTT. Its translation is CASSPTRNTEAFF.

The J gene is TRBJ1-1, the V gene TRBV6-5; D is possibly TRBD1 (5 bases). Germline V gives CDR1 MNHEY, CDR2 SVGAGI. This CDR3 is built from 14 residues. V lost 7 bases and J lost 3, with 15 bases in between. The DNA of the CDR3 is TGTGCCAGCACCCTAATTGACAGAGACACTGAAGCTTTCTTT. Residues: CASTLIDRDTEAFF.

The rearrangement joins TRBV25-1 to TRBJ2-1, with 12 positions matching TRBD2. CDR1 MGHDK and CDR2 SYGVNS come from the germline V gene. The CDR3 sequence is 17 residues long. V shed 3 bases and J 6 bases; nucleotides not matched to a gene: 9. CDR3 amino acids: CASSELGLAGGRNEQFF. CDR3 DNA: TGTGCCAGCAGTGAGCTTGGGCTAGCGGGGGGGCGCAATGAGCAGTTCTTC.

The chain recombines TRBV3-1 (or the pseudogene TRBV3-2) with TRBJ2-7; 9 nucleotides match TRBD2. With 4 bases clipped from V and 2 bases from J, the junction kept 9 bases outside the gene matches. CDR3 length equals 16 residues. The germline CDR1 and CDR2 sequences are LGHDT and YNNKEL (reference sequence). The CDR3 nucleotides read TGTGCCAGCAGCCGATTGACTAGCGGCACTCCCTACGAGCAGTACTTC. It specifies CASSRLTSGTPYEQYF.

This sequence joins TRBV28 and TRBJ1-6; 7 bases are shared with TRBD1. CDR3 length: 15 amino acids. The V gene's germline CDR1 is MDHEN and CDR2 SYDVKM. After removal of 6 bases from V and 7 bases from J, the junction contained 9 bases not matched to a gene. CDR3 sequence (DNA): TGTGCCAGCAGCACCACGGGGGACAGAAATTCACCCCTCCACTTT. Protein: CASSTTGDRNSPLHF.

The CDR3 here is CASSPNFRQGIDEQFF. CDR3 nucleotides: TGTGCCAGCTCACCAAACTTTCGGCAGGGAATTGATGAGCAGTTCTTC. This sequence joins TRBV18 and TRBJ2-1; tentatively, D is TRBD1 (5 bases). CDR3 length equals 16 residues. With 2 bases removed from V and 8 bases from J, the gap between germline ends came to 19 bases. Germline-derived CDR1 and CDR2 are KGHSH and LQKENI.

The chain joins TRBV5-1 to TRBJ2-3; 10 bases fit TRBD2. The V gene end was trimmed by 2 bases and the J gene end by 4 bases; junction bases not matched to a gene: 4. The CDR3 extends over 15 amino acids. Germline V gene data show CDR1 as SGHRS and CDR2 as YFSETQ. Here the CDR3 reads CASSFSGGAADTQYF. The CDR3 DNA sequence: TGCGCCAGCAGCTTCAGCGGGGGGGCAGCAGATACGCAGTATTTT.

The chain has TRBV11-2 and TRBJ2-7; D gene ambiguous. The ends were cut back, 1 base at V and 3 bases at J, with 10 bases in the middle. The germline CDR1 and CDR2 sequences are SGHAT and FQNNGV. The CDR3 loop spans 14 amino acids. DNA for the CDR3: TGTGCCAGCAGCTTAGCCATCACAAGCTACGAGCAGTACTTC. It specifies CASSLAITSYEQYF.

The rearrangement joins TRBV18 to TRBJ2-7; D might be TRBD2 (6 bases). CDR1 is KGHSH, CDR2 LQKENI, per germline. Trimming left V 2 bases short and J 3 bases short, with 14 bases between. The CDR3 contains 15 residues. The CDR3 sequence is CASSPTSGVYYEQYF. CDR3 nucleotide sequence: TGTGCCAGCTCACCAACTTCGGGGGTGTACTACGAGCAGTACTTC. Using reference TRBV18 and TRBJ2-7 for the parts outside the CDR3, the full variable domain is NAGVMQNPRHLVRRRGQEARLRCSPMKGHSHVYWYRQLPEEGLKFMVYLQKENIIDESGMPKERFSAEFPKEGPSILRIQQVVRGDSAAYFCASSPTSGVYYEQYFGPGTRLTVT.

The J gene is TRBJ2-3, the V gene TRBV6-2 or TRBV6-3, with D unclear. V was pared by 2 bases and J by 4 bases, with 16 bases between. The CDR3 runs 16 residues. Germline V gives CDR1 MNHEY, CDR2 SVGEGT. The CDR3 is CASSYQAPGVADTQYF. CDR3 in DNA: TGTGCCAGCAGTTACCAGGCCCCAGGTGTCGCAGATACGCAGTATTTT.

The CDR3 sequence: CASSYRSLAVENGYTF. CDR3 nucleotides: TGTGCCAGCAGTTACAGGTCTCTGGCGGTAGAAAATGGCTACACCTTC. This chain joins TRBV6-5 and TRBJ1-2; D not certain. Trimming left V 2 bases short and J 6 bases short, with 19 bases between. CDR3 length: 16 residues. The germline V gene encodes CDR1 MNHEY and CDR2 SVGAGI.

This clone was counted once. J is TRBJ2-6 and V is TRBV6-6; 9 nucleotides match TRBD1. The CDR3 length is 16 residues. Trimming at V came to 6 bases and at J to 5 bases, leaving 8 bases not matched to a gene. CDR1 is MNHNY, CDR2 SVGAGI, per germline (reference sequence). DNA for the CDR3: TGTGCCAGCAGCTCGGGACAGGGATTCAGGGCCAACGTCCTGACTTTC. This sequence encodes CASSSGQGFRANVLTF.

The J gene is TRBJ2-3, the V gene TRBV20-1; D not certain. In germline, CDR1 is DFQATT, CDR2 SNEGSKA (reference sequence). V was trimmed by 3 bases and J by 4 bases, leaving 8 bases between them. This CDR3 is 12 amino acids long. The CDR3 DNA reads TGCAGTGCTAGTTCTGCGTCAGATACGCAGTATTTT. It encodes CSASSASDTQYF.

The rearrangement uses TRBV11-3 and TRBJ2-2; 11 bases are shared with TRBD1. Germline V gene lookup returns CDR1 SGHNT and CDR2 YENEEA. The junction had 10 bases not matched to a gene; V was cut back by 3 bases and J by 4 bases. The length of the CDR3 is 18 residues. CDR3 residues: CASSFSPPGTGGTGELFF. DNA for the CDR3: TGTGCCAGCAGCTTTAGTCCCCCCGGGACAGGGGGCACCGGGGAGCTGTTTTTT.

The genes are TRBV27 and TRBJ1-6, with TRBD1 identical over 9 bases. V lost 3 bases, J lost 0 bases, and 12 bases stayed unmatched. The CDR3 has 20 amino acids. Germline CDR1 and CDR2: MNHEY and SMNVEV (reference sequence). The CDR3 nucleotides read TGTGCCAGCAGTTTGCGGCCCCCGGGACAGGGTGGCTCCTATAATTCACCCCTCCACTTT. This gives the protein CASSLRPPGQGGSYNSPLHF.

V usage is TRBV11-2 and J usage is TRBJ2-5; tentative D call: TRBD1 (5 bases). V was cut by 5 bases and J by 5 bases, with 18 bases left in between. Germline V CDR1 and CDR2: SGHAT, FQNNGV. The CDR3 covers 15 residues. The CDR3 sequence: CASSLGPGLWETQYF. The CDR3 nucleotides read TGTGCCAGCAGCCTGGGGCCAGGGCTCTGGGAGACCCAGTACTTC.

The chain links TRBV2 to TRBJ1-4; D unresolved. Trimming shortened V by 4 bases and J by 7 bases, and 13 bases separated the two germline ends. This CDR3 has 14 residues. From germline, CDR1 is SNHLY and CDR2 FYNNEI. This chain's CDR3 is CASSGNSEAEKLFF. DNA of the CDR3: TGTGCCAGCAGTGGTAACTCCGAGGCTGAAAAACTGTTTTTT.